This T cell receptor (beta chain) was documented in a study of shared clonotypes between healthy human individuals. Data came from immunoSEQ multiplex PCR; TCRdb stores just in-frame clones and leaves some out. The sample shows about 2 million clones, approximately 95% of them seen only once. CD8 cells classed as naive were CD45RO-negative and positively selected for CCR7, excluding terminally differentiated effector memory CD45RA+ cells. The CDR3 consists of 14 residues. V lost 1 base and J 0 bases, leaving 7 bases between the germline ends. Looked up from germline, CDR1 is MGHRA and CDR2 is YSYEKL.

The receptor's source is a man in his late teens or twenties in good health. The chain carries TRBV4-1 and TRBJ2-7; D call uncertain. Sequencing was done on a sample of naive CD8+ T cells sorted from blood. The CDR3 spells CASSQGYASYEQYF. The CDR3 DNA follows: TGCGCCAGCAGCCAAGGGTACGCCTCCTACGAGCAGTACTTC.